Below, 32 T cell receptor beta chains from the same sample are listed, as sequenced in a study of graft-versus-host responses after intestinal transplantation. The table came from immunoSEQ multiplex PCR; TCRdb's copy has only in-frame clones and leaves some out. The sample gives about 130,000 clones, 80% to 95% of which show up once; 0.19% is in the top ten. The antigens these receptors bind are not known. The source was unstimulated CD4+ T cells sorted from spleen or lymph node cells, collected before intestinal transplant. The receptors were sampled from a human donor who received an intestinal transplant.

V and J are TRBV19 and TRBJ2-3; D not certain. This CDR3 comprises 17 residues. V dropped 5 bases and J dropped 0 bases, with 18 bases sitting between them. Germline V gene data show CDR1 as LNHDA and CDR2 as SQIVND (reference sequence). The CDR3 here is CASSPWTVYSSTDTQYF. CDR3 bases: TGTGCCAGTAGTCCCTGGACGGTATACTCTAGCACAGATACGCAGTATTTT.

The chain has TRBV7-3 and TRBJ2-4; D tentatively reads TRBD1 or TRBD2 (5 bases each). The CDR3 contains 14 residues. CDR1 is SGHTA and CDR2 is FQGTGA in the germline V gene. Between the trimmed V and J ends, which lost 5 bases and 11 bases, there was a span of 19 bases. The CDR3 DNA follows: TGTGCCAGCAGCCTAAGGGGATTCGGGGAGCTTCAGTACTTC. Residues: CASSLRGFGELQYF.

V usage is TRBV9 and J usage is TRBJ1-4; no clear D. Germline CDR1 and CDR2: SGDLS and YYNGEE. The CDR3 is 14 residues long. V dropped 0 bases and J dropped 1 base, with 4 bases sitting between them. The chain's CDR3 is CASSVGVTNEKLFF. DNA of the CDR3: TGTGCCAGCAGCGTAGGAGTAACTAATGAAAAACTGTTTTTT.

The chain combines TRBV27 with TRBJ2-1, with D perhaps matching TRBD1 (5 bases). CDR1 and CDR2 (germline): MNHEY, SMNVEV (reference sequence). V lost 2 bases, J lost 3 bases, and 8 bases lay in between. The CDR3 is made up of 14 amino acids. CDR3 in amino acids: CASSLEGVYNEQFF. In DNA form, the CDR3 reads TGTGCCAGCAGTTTAGAAGGGGTCTACAATGAGCAGTTCTTC.

This clone turned up a few times. The V call is TRBV2, the J call TRBJ2-7; 11 bases agree with TRBD2. The CDR3 spans 15 residues. J lost 1 base, V lost 7 bases, and 6 bases had no gene match. The germline CDR1 and CDR2 sequences are SNHLY and FYNNEI. CDR3 DNA: TGTGCCAGCACCAGAGTAGCGGGAGGGTCCTACGAGCAGTACTTC. Its translation is CASTRVAGGSYEQYF.

This chain connects TRBV6-6 to TRBJ2-1, with 9 positions matching TRBD2. Germline V CDR1 and CDR2: MNHNY, SVGAGI (reference sequence). This CDR3 is 15 amino acids long. Trimming cost V 6 bases and J 9 bases; bases outside gene matches: 12. The CDR3: CASSHYSGSHREQFF. The CDR3, as DNA: TGTGCCAGCAGCCACTATAGCGGGAGTCACCGTGAGCAGTTCTTC.

The chain recombines TRBV4-1 with TRBJ2-7, with TRBD1 identical over 8 bases. The CDR3 totals 16 residues. The germline V gene has CDR1 MGHRA and CDR2 YSYEKL. V lost 3 bases, J lost 3 bases, and 10 bases stayed unmatched. CDR3 amino acids: CASSHHGQGLLYEQYF. The CDR3 bases are TGCGCCAGCAGCCACCACGGACAGGGTCTTCTCTACGAGCAGTACTTC.

The gene calls are TRBV5-6 and TRBJ2-5; the D gene is possibly TRBD2 (7 bases). Looked up from germline, CDR1 is SGHDT and CDR2 is YYEEEE. The CDR3 runs to 14 residues. The V gene lost 2 bases and the J gene lost 6 bases, with 14 bases spanning the gap. The CDR3 loop is CASSLSRGAQTQYF. Written as DNA, the CDR3 is TGTGCCAGCAGCTTATCTCGGGGGGCGCAGACCCAGTACTTC.

This clone has only one observation. The chain uses TRBV5-1 and TRBJ2-3, with D perhaps TRBD2 (6 bases). Trimming removed 3 bases from V and 1 base from J, with 12 bases in between. The germline V gene encodes CDR1 SGHRS and CDR2 YFSETQ. The CDR3 is 15 amino acids. The CDR3 region is CASSSRPGGTDTQYF. In nucleotides, the CDR3 is TGCGCCAGCAGCTCCCGTCCGGGGGGCACAGATACGCAGTATTTT. The full variable domain, completed using reference TRBV5-1 and TRBJ2-3, is KAGVTQTPRYLIKTRGQQVTLSCSPISGHRSVSWYQQTPGQGLQFLFEYFSETQRNKGNFPGRFSGRQFSNSRSEMNVSTLELGDSALYLCASSSRPGGTDTQYFGPGTRLTVL.

The chain joins TRBV19 to TRBJ1-3; 7 nucleotides align to TRBD1. Germline CDR1 LNHDA, CDR2 SQIVND (reference sequence). The V segment lost 5 bases and the J segment 0 bases; nucleotides outside the gene matches: 10. This CDR3 comprises 17 residues. This chain's CDR3 is CASSPPGQLISGNTIYF. The CDR3 bases are TGTGCCAGTAGTCCACCGGGACAGCTGATCTCTGGAAACACCATATATTTT.

The count of this clone is one. The chain's CDR3 is CSVASGRDLGETQYF. The CDR3 coding sequence is TGCAGCGTCGCTAGCGGGAGGGACTTGGGGGAGACCCAGTACTTC. The J gene is TRBJ2-5, the V gene TRBV29-1; TRBD2 aligns across 12 bases. This CDR3 is 15 amino acids long. With 6 bases clipped from V and 5 bases from J, the junction kept 10 bases outside the gene matches. CDR1 SQVTM and CDR2 ANQGSEA come from the germline V gene. Variable domain in full (rest from reference TRBV29-1 and TRBJ2-5): SAVISQKPSRDICQRGTSLTIQCQVDSQVTMMFWYRQQPGQSLTLIATANQGSEATYESGFVIDKFPISRPNLTFSTLTVSNMSPEDSSIYLCSVASGRDLGETQYFGPGTRLLVL.

The V and J genes are TRBV6-1 and TRBJ2-3; D unclear. Germline loops: CDR1 MNHNS, CDR2 SASEGT. V lost 4 bases to trimming and J lost 0 bases, with 17 bases between them. CDR3 length equals 17 residues. CDR3 region: CASSVLRLGSSTDTQYF. In DNA, the CDR3 is TGTGCCAGCAGTGTCCTTAGGCTAGGATCTAGCACAGATACGCAGTATTTT.

This clone was observed a single time. The J gene is TRBJ2-1, the V gene TRBV6-1; D perhaps matches TRBD1 (6 bases). This CDR3 has 17 amino acids. With 1 base removed from V and 3 bases from J, the gap between germline ends came to 16 bases. Germline-derived CDR1 and CDR2 are MNHNS and SASEGT. DNA of the CDR3: TGTGCCAGCAGTGAAGAAGGAACAGGGAGCTTCTACAATGAGCAGTTCTTC. Amino acid sequence: CASSEEGTGSFYNEQFF.

The chain has TRBV5-1 and TRBJ2-5; 10 bases map to TRBD2. Trimming took 2 bases from V and 5 from J; bases not matched to a gene: 3. This CDR3 comprises 14 residues. The germline V gene has CDR1 SGHRS and CDR2 YFSETQ. CDR3 coding DNA: TGCGCCAGCAGCTTAGCGGGAGGGCGGGAGACCCAGTACTTC. Amino acid sequence: CASSLAGGRETQYF.

The V gene is TRBV6-5, the J gene TRBJ2-5, with 11 bases matching TRBD2. The J call may not be correct, given that the DNA end is closer to TRBJ2-7. CDR1 and CDR2 (germline): MNHEY, SVGAGI. There are 15 residues in the CDR3. The CDR3: CASSYRSGRAYEQYF. CDR3 bases: TGTGCCAGCAGTTACCGTAGCGGGAGGGCCTACGAGCAGTACTTC.

The rearrangement uses TRBV4-3 and TRBJ1-5, with no clear D. This CDR3 is built from 15 residues. Germline-derived CDR1 and CDR2 are LGHNA and YSLEER. V was cut by 0 bases and J by 6 bases, with 12 bases left in between. CDR3 residues: CASSQDLTPGQPQHF. The CDR3 bases are TGCGCCAGCAGCCAAGATTTGACACCGGGTCAGCCCCAGCATTTT.

V is TRBV9 and J is TRBJ1-6; D gene ambiguous. Germline loops: CDR1 SGDLS, CDR2 YYNGEE. The length of the CDR3 is 12 residues. The V gene lost 4 bases and the J gene lost 6 bases, with 5 bases spanning the gap. For the CDR3, the DNA is TGTGCCAGCAGCTCCACTAATTCACCCCTCCACTTT. As protein: CASSSTNSPLHF.

This chain joins TRBV10-3 and TRBJ2-4, with a weak D call TRBD2 (7 bases). CDR3 length equals 17 residues. Germline V gene data show CDR1 as ENHRY and CDR2 as SYGVKD. Trimming shortened V by 3 bases and J by 1 base, and 16 bases separated the two germline ends. The CDR3 reads CAISDRGGGAAKNIQYF. CDR3 in DNA: TGTGCCATCAGTGACCGAGGGGGGGGCGCTGCCAAAAACATTCAGTACTTC.

The rearrangement links TRBV10-1 to TRBJ2-1; D uncertain. Trimming pared 2 bases from V and 8 bases from J, leaving 13 bases between. The germline CDR1 and CDR2 sequences are WNHNN and SYGVQD (reference sequence). The CDR3 runs 14 residues. The DNA for the CDR3 is TGCGCCAGCAGTGAGCCACATCGGCCCGATGAGCAGTTCTTC. Its translation is CASSEPHRPDEQFF.

This clone was observed once. The V and J genes are TRBV28 and TRBJ2-7, with a tentative D call TRBD1 (7 bases). Trimming shortened V by 7 bases and J by 2 bases, and 15 bases separated the two germline ends. CDR1 MDHEN and CDR2 SYDVKM come from the germline V gene. This CDR3 has 14 amino acids. The CDR3 sequence is CASIRGAGPYEQYF. The CDR3 nucleotides read TGTGCCAGCATCAGGGGGGCAGGCCCCTACGAGCAGTACTTC.

The count of this clone is one. This chain connects TRBV21-1 to TRBJ2-5; TRBD2, the D gene given by the table, was not confirmed from the DNA. TRBV21-1 is a pseudogene segment. The CDR3 is 14 amino acids. This chain's CDR3 is CASSTPGSKETQYF. DNA of the CDR3: TGTGCCAGCAGCACTCCGGGGTCGAAAGAGACCCAGTACTTC.

The gene calls are TRBV5-3 and TRBJ1-1, with 7 bases fitting TRBD1. TRBV5-3 falls under the ORF class, with uncertain function. CDR3 length: 16 residues. V trimming: 2 bases; J trimming: 0 bases; junction bases outside the gene matches: 7. The CDR3, as DNA: TGTGCCAGAAGCTTTGGGACAGTTGCTCTGAACACTGAAGCTTTCTTT. Translation: CARSFGTVALNTEAFF.

This chain uses TRBV18 with TRBJ1-1, with D maybe TRBD1 (5 bases). The ends were cut back, 1 base at V and 5 bases at J, with 20 bases in the middle. The CDR3 covers 17 residues. The germline gives CDR1 KGHSH, CDR2 LQKENI. CDR3 residues: CASSPQGLFVGGTEAFF. CDR3 nucleotide sequence: TGTGCCAGCTCACCACAGGGGTTGTTTGTTGGAGGTACTGAAGCTTTCTTT.

This chain uses TRBV7-2 with TRBJ2-1, with D unclear. CDR1 SGHTA and CDR2 FQGNSA come from the germline V gene. This CDR3 is 14 amino acids long. Trimming removed 4 bases at V and 10 bases at J, with 17 bases between. CDR3 amino acids: CASSSQGPRVEQFF. CDR3 DNA sequence: TGTGCCAGCAGCTCCCAAGGGCCGCGCGTGGAGCAGTTCTTC.

This chain joins TRBV7-6 and TRBJ1-3, with D uncertain. Trimming pared 1 base from V and 2 bases from J, leaving 15 bases between. There are 17 residues in the CDR3. Germline V gives CDR1 SGHVS, CDR2 FNYEAQ. CDR3 in DNA: TGTGCCAGCAGCTTAGTCGGAGGCCAGGCGACTGGAAACACCATATATTTT. It yields the protein CASSLVGGQATGNTIYF.

The V gene is TRBV7-2, the J gene TRBJ1-1; D is unclear. This CDR3 region has 13 residues. Deletions cut 2 bases from V and 0 bases from J, with 4 bases between. The germline gives CDR1 SGHTA, CDR2 FQGNSA. The CDR3 DNA is TGTGCCAGCAGCTTATCGGTGAACACTGAAGCTTTCTTT. This gives the protein CASSLSVNTEAFF.

The rearrangement uses TRBV5-1 and TRBJ2-7; no definite D call. The length of the CDR3 is 16 residues. Germline assignment: CDR1 SGHRS and CDR2 YFSETQ. Trimming took off 0 bases at V and 4 bases at J, with 17 bases between the two ends. CDR3 in DNA: TGCGCCAGCAGCTTGGGCAAGGGCTCCCCGTCTTACGAGCAGTACTTC. Its protein is CASSLGKGSPSYEQYF.

V and J are TRBV2 and TRBJ1-5; 10 positions agree with TRBD1. The ends lost 3 bases at V and 2 bases at J; junction bases unmatched: 1. Germline lookup yields CDR1 SNHLY and CDR2 FYNNEI. This CDR3 region has 15 residues. CDR3 sequence: CASSDGTGGNQPQHF. The CDR3 DNA reads TGTGCCAGCAGTGACGGGACAGGGGGCAATCAGCCCCAGCATTTT.

The chain combines TRBV4-2 with TRBJ2-1; 8 bases agree with TRBD2. The V gene's germline CDR1 is LGHNA and CDR2 YNFKEQ. After removal of 7 bases from V and 8 bases from J, the junction contained 10 bases not matched to a gene. The CDR3 is made up of 14 amino acids. CDR3 DNA: TGTGCCAGCACCGACGGACTAGCTTCGCATGAGCAGTTCTTC. Translating it yields CASTDGLASHEQFF.

This clone has just a few counts. The chain carries TRBV2 and TRBJ2-3; weak D call: TRBD1 (5 bases). The CDR3 extends over 13 amino acids. V lost 7 bases and J 0 bases, leaving 8 bases between the germline ends. Germline V gene lookup returns CDR1 SNHLY and CDR2 FYNNEI. CDR3 bases: TGTGCCAGCAAAGGGGTTAGCACAGATACGCAGTATTTT. Encoded protein: CASKGVSTDTQYF.

This clone was recorded only once. The chain uses TRBV2 and TRBJ1-2; no definite D call. V was cut by 6 bases and J by 2 bases, with 7 bases left in between. Germline-derived CDR1 and CDR2 are SNHLY and FYNNEI. CDR3 length equals 12 residues. The CDR3 bases are TGTGCCAGCAGGAGAGAGAACTATGGCTACACCTTC. Translated: CASRRENYGYTF.

V and J are TRBV7-2 and TRBJ1-1; the D gene is possibly TRBD1 (6 bases). Germline loops: CDR1 SGHTA, CDR2 FQGNSA. This CDR3 contains 14 residues. V lost 1 base and J lost 5, with 11 bases in between. CDR3 region: CASSLDGGQTEAFF. The CDR3 nucleotides are TGTGCCAGCAGCTTAGATGGGGGACAAACTGAAGCTTTCTTT. The full variable domain, in which reference TRBV7-2 and TRBJ1-1 provide the parts outside the CDR3, is GAGVSQSPSNKVTEKGKDVELRCDPISGHTALYWYRQSLGQGLEFLIYFQGNSAPDKSGLPSDRFSAERTGGSVSTLTIQRTQQEDSAVYLCASSLDGGQTEAFFGQGTRLTVV.